This T cell receptor beta chain was sequenced in a study of CD8+ T cells in alopecia areata. V trimming: 0 bases; J trimming: 3 bases; junction bases outside the gene matches: 4. The V gene's germline CDR1 is NSQYPW and CDR2 LRSPGD (reference sequence). The CDR3 consists of 16 residues. Sequencing relied on a cDNA template that was reverse transcribed from extracted RNA. TCRdb's table, derived via immunoSEQ multiplex PCR, lists solely in-frame clones and lacks some. This repertoire holds roughly 120,000 clones, and none appear only once. Comments on this clone: Any gene name here is a mouse gene name. Read sequence stops 4 residues before the CDR3 end, and the germline J gene provides the missing end.

The clonotype was recovered from a C3H/HeJ mouse with alopecia areata. The mouse line has the MHC haplotype H2-k. Sequencing input: lesional skin. The rearrangement uses TRBV1 and TRBJ2-2, with TRBD2 matching over 7 bases. The CDR3 reads CTCSADLGDDTGQLYF. CDR3 DNA (partial): TGCACCTGCAGTGCAGATCTGGGGGATGACACCGGG.